This T cell receptor beta chain was captured by sequencing in a study of response to subunit inactivated influenza vaccine. Per germline, CDR1 SEHNR and CDR2 FQNEAQ (reference sequence). This CDR3 contains 16 residues. J gave up 1 base and V 5 bases, and 7 bases lay outside the gene matches. Ten or more counts support this clonotype. TCRdb re-called the RT-PCR reads with MiXCR, one entry per CDR3 protein. The profile shows some 150,000 distinct CDR3 sequences, about 12% of them singletons. The sample also formed part of further work on T cells expressing NK-cell markers. This second study says: cDNA encoding TCR beta was synthesized via 5'RACE template switching incorporating UMIs. In a few donors, dominant clonotypes made up about 25-60.1% of CD3+CD56-NKG2C+ cells.

The input for sequencing was CD8+ T cells sorted from PBMCs, taken 11 to 12 days after vaccination. V and J are TRBV7-9 and TRBJ2-1; TRBD1 matches at 8 bases. The sequence was collected from a middle-aged man who received an inactivated influenza vaccine. CDR3 sequence reads: CASSPDRGVSYNEQFF. Written as DNA, the CDR3 is TGTGCCAGCAGCCCCGACAGGGGAGTGTCCTACAATGAGCAGTTCTTC.